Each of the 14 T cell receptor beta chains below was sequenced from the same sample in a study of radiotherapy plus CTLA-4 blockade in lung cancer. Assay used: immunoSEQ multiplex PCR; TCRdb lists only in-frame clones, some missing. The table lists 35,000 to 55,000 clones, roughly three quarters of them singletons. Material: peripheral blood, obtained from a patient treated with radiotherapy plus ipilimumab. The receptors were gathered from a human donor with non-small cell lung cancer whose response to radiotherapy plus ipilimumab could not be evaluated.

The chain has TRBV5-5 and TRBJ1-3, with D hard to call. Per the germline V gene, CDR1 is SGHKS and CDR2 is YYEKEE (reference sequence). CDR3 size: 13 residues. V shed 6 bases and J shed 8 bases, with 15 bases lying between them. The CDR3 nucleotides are TGTGCCAGCACCTTAGGAGAGTTGGACACCATATATTTT. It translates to CASTLGELDTIYF.

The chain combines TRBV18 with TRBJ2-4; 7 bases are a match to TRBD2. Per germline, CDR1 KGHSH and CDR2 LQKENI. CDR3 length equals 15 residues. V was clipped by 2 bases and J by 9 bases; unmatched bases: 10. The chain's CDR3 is CASSPVGGDRGIQYF. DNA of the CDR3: TGTGCCAGCTCACCAGTGGGGGGGGACCGAGGCATTCAGTACTTC. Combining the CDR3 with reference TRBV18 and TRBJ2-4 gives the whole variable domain NAGVMQNPRHLVRRRGQEARLRCSPMKGHSHVYWYRQLPEEGLKFMVYLQKENIIDESGMPKERFSAEFPKEGPSILRIQQVVRGDSAAYFCASSPVGGDRGIQYFGAGTRLSVL.

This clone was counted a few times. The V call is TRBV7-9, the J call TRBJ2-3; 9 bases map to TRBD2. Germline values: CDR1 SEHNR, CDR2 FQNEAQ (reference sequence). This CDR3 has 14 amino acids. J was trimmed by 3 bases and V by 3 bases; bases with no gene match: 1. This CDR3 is CASSLGLATDTQYF. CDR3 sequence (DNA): TGTGCCAGCAGCTTGGGACTAGCTACAGATACGCAGTATTTT.

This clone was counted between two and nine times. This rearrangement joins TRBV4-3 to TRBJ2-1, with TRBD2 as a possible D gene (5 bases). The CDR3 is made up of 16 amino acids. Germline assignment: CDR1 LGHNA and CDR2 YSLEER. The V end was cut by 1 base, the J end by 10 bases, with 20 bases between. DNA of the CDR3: TGCGCCAGCAGCCAAGTTGGTAGGCGGGTGGGTCGGGAGCAGTTCTTC. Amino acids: CASSQVGRRVGREQFF.

Here the CDR3 DNA reads TGCGCCAGCAGTTCCGGCGGGAGAGGGTACAATGAGCAGTTCTTC. This translates into CASSSGGRGYNEQFF. The V call is TRBV10-1, the J call TRBJ2-1; 7 bases align to TRBD2. Germline assignment: CDR1 WNHNN and CDR2 SYGVQD (reference sequence). The CDR3 runs to 15 residues. V shed 5 bases and J 4 bases; nucleotides not matched to a gene: 8.

CDR3 coding DNA: TGTGCCAGCAGTTACAGAGGGGGAAGGAACGAGCAGTACTTC. This translates into CASSYRGGRNEQYF. The chain couples TRBV6-5 to TRBJ2-7; D is perhaps TRBD1 (6 bases). Germline values: CDR1 MNHEY, CDR2 SVGAGI. V was cut by 2 bases and J by 5 bases, with 13 bases left in between. The CDR3 length is 14 residues.

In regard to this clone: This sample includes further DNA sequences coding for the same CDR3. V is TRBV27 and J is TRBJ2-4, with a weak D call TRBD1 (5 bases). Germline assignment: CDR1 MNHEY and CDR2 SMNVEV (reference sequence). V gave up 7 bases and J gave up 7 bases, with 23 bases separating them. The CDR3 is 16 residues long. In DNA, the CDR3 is TGTGCCAGCAACCTAACCAGGCAGGGAAGTAGGAACATTCAGTACTTC. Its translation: CASNLTRQGSRNIQYF.

CDR3 loop: CASSGTGSSYEQYF. The CDR3 DNA reads TGTGCCAGCAGCGGCACAGGGAGCTCCTACGAGCAGTACTTC. The chain employs TRBV6-6 and TRBJ2-7, with D perhaps TRBD1 (6 bases). CDR3 length equals 14 residues. Trimming removed 6 bases at V and 0 bases at J, with 12 bases between. CDR1 is MNHNY and CDR2 is SVGAGI in the germline V gene (reference sequence).

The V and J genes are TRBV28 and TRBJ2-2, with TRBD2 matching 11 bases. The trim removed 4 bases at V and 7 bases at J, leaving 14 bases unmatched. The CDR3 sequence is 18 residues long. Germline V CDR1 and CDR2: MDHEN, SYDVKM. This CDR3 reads CASSSLILSGGANGELFF. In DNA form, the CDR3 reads TGTGCCAGCAGTTCCCTAATCCTTAGCGGGGGGGCCAACGGGGAGCTGTTTTTT.

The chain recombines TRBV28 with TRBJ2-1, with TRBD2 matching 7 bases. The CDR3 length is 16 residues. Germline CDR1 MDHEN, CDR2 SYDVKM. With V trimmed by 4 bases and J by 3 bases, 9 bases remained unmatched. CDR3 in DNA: TGTGCCAGCAGTTCGAGTCTAGCGGAAGGCTACAATGAGCAGTTCTTC. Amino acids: CASSSSLAEGYNEQFF.

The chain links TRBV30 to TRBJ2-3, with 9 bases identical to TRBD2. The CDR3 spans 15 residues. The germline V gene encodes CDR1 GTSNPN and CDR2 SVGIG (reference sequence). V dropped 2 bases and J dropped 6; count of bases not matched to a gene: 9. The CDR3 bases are TGTGCCTGGAGTCAGGGGATAGCGGGAGAGGATACGCAGTATTTT. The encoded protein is CAWSQGIAGEDTQYF.

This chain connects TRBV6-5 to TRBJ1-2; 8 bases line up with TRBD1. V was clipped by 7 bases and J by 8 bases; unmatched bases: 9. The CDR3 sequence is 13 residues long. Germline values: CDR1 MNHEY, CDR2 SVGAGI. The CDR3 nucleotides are TGTGCCAGCAAAAACAGGGGGGTCCCAGGCTACACCTTC. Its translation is CASKNRGVPGYTF.

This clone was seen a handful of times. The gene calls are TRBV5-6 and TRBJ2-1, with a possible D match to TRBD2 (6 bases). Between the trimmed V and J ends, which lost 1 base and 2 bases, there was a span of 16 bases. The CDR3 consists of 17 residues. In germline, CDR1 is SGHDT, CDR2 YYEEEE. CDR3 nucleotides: TGTGCCAGCAGCTTGCTGGTCGGGAGATCGGCCTACAATGAGCAGTTCTTC. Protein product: CASSLLVGRSAYNEQFF.

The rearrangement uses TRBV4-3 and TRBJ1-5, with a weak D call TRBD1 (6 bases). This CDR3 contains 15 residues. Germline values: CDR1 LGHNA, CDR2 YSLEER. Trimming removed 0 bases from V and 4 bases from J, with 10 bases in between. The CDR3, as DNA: TGCGCCAGCAGCCAAGACAGGGGAAATAATCAGCCCCAGCATTTT. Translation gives CASSQDRGNNQPQHF.